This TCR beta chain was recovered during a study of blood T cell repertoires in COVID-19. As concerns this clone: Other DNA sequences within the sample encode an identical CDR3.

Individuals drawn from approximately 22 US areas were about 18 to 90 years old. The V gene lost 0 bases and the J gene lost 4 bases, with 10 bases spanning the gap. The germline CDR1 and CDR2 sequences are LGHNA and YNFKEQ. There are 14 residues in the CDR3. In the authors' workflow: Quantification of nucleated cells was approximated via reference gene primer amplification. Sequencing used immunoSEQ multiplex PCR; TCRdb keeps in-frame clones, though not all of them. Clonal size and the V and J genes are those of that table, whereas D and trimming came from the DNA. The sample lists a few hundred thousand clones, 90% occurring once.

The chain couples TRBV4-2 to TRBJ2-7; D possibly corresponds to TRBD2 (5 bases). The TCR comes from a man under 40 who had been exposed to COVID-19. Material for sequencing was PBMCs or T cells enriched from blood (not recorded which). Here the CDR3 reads CASSQDHGGYEQYF. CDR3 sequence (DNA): TGTGCCAGCAGCCAAGATCACGGAGGATACGAGCAGTACTTC.